The T cell receptor (beta chain) described here comes from a study of blood T cell repertoires in COVID-19 (dated by TCRdb to about 2020). Background on the whole study: Samples from collaborators originated in the United States, Italy and Spain and spanned both the acute and convalescent phases of COVID-19. Where available, HLA class I and class II types were taken from metadata supplied by the sample provider and were not determined by assay-based typing. Subjects who had been exposed to COVID-19, were actively infected with it, or had recovered from it provided the deeply sampled blood TCRbeta repertoires that made up the dataset. Nearly every sample came with metadata listing a de-identified subject ID, COVID-19 status, age in years and sex. The repertoires were released in a freely available public database meant as a resource for research on the immune response to SARS-CoV-2. The samples were drawn from the first 160 participants of the ongoing ImmuneRACE study and from some 1,300 subjects provided by 6 global collaborators. The prospective study material was composed of cDNA or gDNA derived from T cells, B-cell-depleted T cells, or PBMCs.

V is pruned by 2 bases and J by 8 bases, leaving 4 bases of the junction without a gene match. The germline V gene yields MNHEY for CDR1 and SVGEGT for CDR2. Including the terminal cysteine and phenylalanine, the CDR3 comprises 14 residues. Only the CDR3 part of the read is kept: 42 bases, read in frame from the first base. Remarks on this clone: There is no known antigen for this receptor. The sample holds no much larger clone one base away, and base qualities are not on file.

The collaborating institutions used their own protocols to collect whole blood in K2EDTA tubes. For TCRbeta analysis, collaborator samples were shipped as frozen whole blood, as isolated PBMCs, or as DNA extracted from either sample type. TCRbeta CDR3 regions were amplified from genomic DNA by means of the immunoSEQ Assay, a bias-controlled multiplex PCR. From the authors' description of their analysis: Within the assay, amplification of reference gene primers was used to estimate how many nucleated cells each sample contained. To quantify the absolute abundance of each unique TCRbeta CDR3 rearrangement, sequence reads were collapsed and filtered. Productive Simpson clonality was computed per sample as the square root of Simpson's diversity index over productive rearrangements. Not all clones reach the TCRdb copy of this immuneACCESS table, which keeps in-frame sequences only. Checked studies attribute under half of the gap to unresolved V genes and leave the rest unexplained. The V and J calls and clone size were taken over from that table, and D and trimming were inferred from the DNA. In all, the sample holds about 670,000 clones, and 85% to 90% of those were seen once. Under 0.3% of the sample lies in the top ten.

What the work shows at the level of the full study, not this receptor alone: Clinical and demographic metadata were provided uncurated, with the amount varying by source and participant.

This clonotype originated in a woman between 18 and 29 years old with acute or convalescent COVID-19. The V and J genes are TRBV6-2 or TRBV6-3 and TRBJ2-4; 9 bases in between match TRBD1. Specimen: peripheral blood. In nucleotides, the sequence is TGTGCCAGCAGTTACGGGACAGGGTCAGACATTCAGTACTTC. It is translated as CASSYGTGSDIQYF.